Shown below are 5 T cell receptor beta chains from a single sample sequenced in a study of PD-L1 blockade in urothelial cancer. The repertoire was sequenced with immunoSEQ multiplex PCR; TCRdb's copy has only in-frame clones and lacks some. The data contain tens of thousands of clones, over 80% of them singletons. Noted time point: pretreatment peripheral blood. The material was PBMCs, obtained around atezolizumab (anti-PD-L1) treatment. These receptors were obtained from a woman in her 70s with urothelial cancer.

The CDR3 bases are TGTGCCAGCAGCAATAGCGGGAGAAGGGAGACCCAGTACTTC. Protein product: CASSNSGRRETQYF. This chain joins TRBV5-4 and TRBJ2-5; 9 bases line up with TRBD2. This CDR3 spans 14 amino acids. Germline V lookup: CDR1 SGHNT, CDR2 YYREEE (reference sequence). The V and J ends lost 4 bases and 5 bases, in that order; junction bases with no gene match: 6.

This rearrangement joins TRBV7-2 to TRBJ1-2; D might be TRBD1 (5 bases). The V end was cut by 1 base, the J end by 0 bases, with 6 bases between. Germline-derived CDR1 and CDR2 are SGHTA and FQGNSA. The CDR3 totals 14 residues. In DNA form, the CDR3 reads TGTGCCAGCAGCTTAGGACAGACTAACTATGGCTACACCTTC. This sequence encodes CASSLGQTNYGYTF.

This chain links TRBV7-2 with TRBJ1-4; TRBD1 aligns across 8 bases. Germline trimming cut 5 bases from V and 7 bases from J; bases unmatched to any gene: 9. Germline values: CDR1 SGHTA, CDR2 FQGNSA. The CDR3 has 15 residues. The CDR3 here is CASSLGAGGGEKLFF. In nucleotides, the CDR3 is TGTGCCAGCAGCCTAGGGGCAGGGGGCGGTGAAAAACTGTTTTTT.

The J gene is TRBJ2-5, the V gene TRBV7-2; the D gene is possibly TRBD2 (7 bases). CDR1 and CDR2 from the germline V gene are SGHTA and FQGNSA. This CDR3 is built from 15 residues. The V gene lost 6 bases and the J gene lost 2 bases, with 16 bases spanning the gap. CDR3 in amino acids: CASSRGAVVQETQYF. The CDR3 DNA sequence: TGTGCCAGCAGTCGGGGGGCAGTGGTGCAAGAGACCCAGTACTTC.

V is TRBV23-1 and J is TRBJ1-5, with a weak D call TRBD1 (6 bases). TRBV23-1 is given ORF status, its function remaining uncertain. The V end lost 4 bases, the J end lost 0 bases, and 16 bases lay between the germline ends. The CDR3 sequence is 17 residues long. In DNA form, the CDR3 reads TGCGCCAGCAGTCGAGGGGGTTTGGCCGTTAGCAATCAGCCCCAGCATTTT. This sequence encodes CASSRGGLAVSNQPQHF.